The 18 T cell receptor beta chains in this list originate from one sample, sequenced in a study of cytomegalovirus exposure and HLA in healthy donors. The primer mix had 60 Vbeta and 13 Jbeta primers. Clones were sequenced by immunoSEQ multiplex PCR, and TCRdb holds only the in-frame ones, with some missing. The table lists around 98,000 clones, approximately 70% of them singletons. Source material: PBMCs. The receptors stem from a man aged 50-60 years in good health and CMV-seronegative.

The chain couples TRBV5-1 to TRBJ2-3, with a tentative D call TRBD2 (5 bases). This CDR3 comprises 17 residues. The germline gives CDR1 SGHRS, CDR2 YFSETQ. The V gene lost 4 bases and the J gene lost 1 base, with 19 bases spanning the gap. CDR3 in DNA: TGCGCCAGCAGCGGCCTCAGTGGGAGCGGAGGCACAGATACGCAGTATTTT. Translated: CASSGLSGSGGTDTQYF.

V usage is TRBV5-5 and J usage is TRBJ1-2, with a tentative D call TRBD1 (6 bases). Trimming cost V 4 bases and J 4 bases, with 11 bases left between them. CDR1 is SGHKS and CDR2 is YYEKEE in the germline V gene (reference sequence). CDR3 size: 13 residues. The CDR3 protein is CASSPDSGYGYTF. For the CDR3, the DNA is TGTGCCAGCAGCCCGGACAGCGGCTATGGCTACACCTTC.

The CDR3 loop is CASRNRDRGPYEQYF. The CDR3, as DNA: TGTGCCAGCAGGAACCGGGACAGGGGGCCCTACGAGCAGTACTTC. The chain combines TRBV6-5 with TRBJ2-7; 12 bases align to TRBD1. The J segment lost 2 bases and the V segment lost 6 bases, leaving 5 bases of the junction unmatched. The CDR3 spans 15 residues. The germline CDR1 and CDR2 sequences are MNHEY and SVGAGI.

The chain joins TRBV7-6 to TRBJ1-1; 7 bases are a match to TRBD1. V was clipped by 8 bases and J by 7 bases; unmatched bases: 4. The length of the CDR3 is 11 residues. Looked up from germline, CDR1 is SGHVS and CDR2 is FNYEAQ. DNA for the CDR3: TGTGCCAGCGCCGCAGGGGGTGAAGCTTTCTTT. Translation gives CASAAGGEAFF.

The rearrangement links TRBV7-2 to TRBJ2-3; weak D call: TRBD1 (5 bases). The ends were cut back, 8 bases at V and 5 bases at J, with 14 bases in the middle. The CDR3 is made up of 13 amino acids. Germline V lookup: CDR1 SGHTA, CDR2 FQGNSA. CDR3: CASVRAFRDTQYF. CDR3 bases: TGTGCCAGCGTCAGGGCGTTTAGAGATACGCAGTATTTT. The full variable domain, completed using reference TRBV7-2 and TRBJ2-3, is GAGVSQSPSNKVTEKGKDVELRCDPISGHTALYWYRQSLGQGLEFLIYFQGNSAPDKSGLPSDRFSAERTGGSVSTLTIQRTQQEDSAVYLCASVRAFRDTQYFGPGTRLTVL.

The chain combines TRBV27 with TRBJ2-4; 9 nucleotides agree with TRBD2. This CDR3 comprises 15 residues. Trimming took 4 bases from V and 2 from J; bases not matched to a gene: 3. Germline V gene sequence: CDR1 MNHEY, CDR2 SMNVEV (reference sequence). Here the CDR3 DNA reads TGTGCCAGCAGTTCCCTAGCGGGGCCCAAAAACATTCAGTACTTC. Protein sequence: CASSSLAGPKNIQYF.

This clone occurred once. The gene calls are TRBV6-6 and TRBJ2-1; 8 bases match TRBD2. The germline V gene has CDR1 MNHNY and CDR2 SVGAGI (reference sequence). Trimming removed 6 bases from V and 7 bases from J; junction bases left unmatched: 11. The CDR3 spans 15 residues. CDR3 protein: CASSPGREGPNEQFF. The CDR3 DNA reads as TGTGCCAGCAGCCCCGGGAGGGAGGGCCCGAATGAGCAGTTCTTC.

The chain is built from TRBV18 and TRBJ1-2; TRBD1 matches 7 bases. The germline CDR1 and CDR2 sequences are KGHSH and LQKENI. Trimming cost V 2 bases and J 2 bases; bases outside gene matches: 8. The CDR3 loop spans 16 amino acids. CDR3 in amino acids: CASSPVRDRGNYGYTF. Here the CDR3 DNA reads TGTGCCAGCTCACCAGTCCGGGACAGAGGCAACTATGGCTACACCTTC.

V gene TRBV6-6 combines with J gene TRBJ2-4; 7 bases are shared with TRBD1. CDR1 is MNHNY and CDR2 is SVGAGI in the germline V gene (reference sequence). V was clipped by 0 bases and J by 7 bases; unmatched bases: 3. The CDR3 totals 14 residues. CDR3 coding DNA: TGTGCCAGCAGTTACTCAGGGGGCAGGAACATTCAGTACTTC. Translating gives CASSYSGGRNIQYF.

J is TRBJ1-4 and V is TRBV5-1, with D perhaps matching TRBD1 (5 bases). The CDR3 length is 14 residues. Trimming shortened V by 2 bases and J by 8 bases, and 13 bases separated the two germline ends. Germline values: CDR1 SGHRS, CDR2 YFSETQ. CDR3 in amino acids: CASSFEQGDEKLFF. The CDR3 nucleotides read TGCGCCAGCAGCTTTGAGCAGGGTGACGAAAAACTGTTTTTT.

The chain carries TRBV2 and TRBJ1-2; D not resolved. Germline V lookup: CDR1 SNHLY, CDR2 FYNNEI. The ends were cut back, 8 bases at V and 2 bases at J, with 9 bases in the middle. This CDR3 is 12 amino acids long. The CDR3 loop reads CASQPGNYGYTF. The CDR3 DNA reads as TGTGCCAGCCAACCCGGGAACTATGGCTACACCTTC. Based on the CDR3 plus reference TRBV2 and TRBJ1-2, the full variable domain is EPEVTQTPSHQVTQMGQEVILRCVPISNHLYFYWYRQILGQKVEFLVSFYNNEISEKSEIFDDQFSVERPDGSNFTLKIRSTKLEDSAMYFCASQPGNYGYTFGSGTRLTVV.

Details on this clone: One junction end disagrees with the germline gene, perhaps due to a read error. This chain connects TRBV7-7 to TRBJ2-2; 12 bases agree with TRBD2. Germline V CDR1 and CDR2: SSHAT, FNYEAQ (reference sequence). This CDR3 has 14 residues. The CDR3 sequence: CASSTGLAGAEPFF. CDR3 bases: TGTGCTAGCAGCACGGGACTAGCGGGTGCGGAGCCGTTTTTT.

The chain employs TRBV6-5 and TRBJ2-2, with D possibly TRBD2 on 6 matching bases. The CDR3 loop spans 14 amino acids. Germline values: CDR1 MNHEY, CDR2 SVGAGI. Trimming pared 9 bases from V and 7 bases from J, leaving 18 bases between. The CDR3 region is CASSGGAEVGELFF. CDR3 bases: TGTGCCAGTTCCGGGGGAGCGGAGGTCGGGGAGCTGTTTTTT.

The CDR3 region has the DNA TGTGCCAGCAGTCGGACAACCTCCGATCAGCCCCAGCATTTT. This translates into CASSRTTSDQPQHF. The chain is built from TRBV6-5 and TRBJ1-5, with a weak D call TRBD1 (5 bases). This CDR3 has 14 amino acids. The V gene lost 5 bases and the J gene lost 5 bases, with 13 bases spanning the gap. Germline CDR1 reads MNHEY; CDR2 reads SVGAGI.

The chain has TRBV19 and TRBJ2-3; D possibly corresponds to TRBD2 (5 bases). V was cut by 8 bases and J by 6 bases, with 21 bases left in between. CDR1 and CDR2 from the germline V gene are LNHDA and SQIVND (reference sequence). This CDR3 is built from 15 residues. The CDR3 spells CASQEALSTGDTQYF. The CDR3 DNA sequence: TGTGCCAGTCAGGAGGCCCTAAGTACTGGGGATACGCAGTATTTT.

This sequence joins TRBV27 and TRBJ1-6; 9 bases match TRBD1. The CDR3 consists of 21 residues. The ends lost 6 bases at V and 0 bases at J; junction bases unmatched: 18. Germline V gene data show CDR1 as MNHEY and CDR2 as SMNVEV (reference sequence). The CDR3 protein is CASRKTLGTGTVSSYNSPLHF. The DNA of the CDR3 is TGTGCCAGCAGAAAAACCCTCGGGACAGGGACCGTTAGCTCCTATAATTCACCCCTCCACTTT.

As concerns this clone: A read error may produce the germline difference seen at one junction end. J is TRBJ2-7 and V is TRBV18; tentatively, D is TRBD1 (6 bases). CDR1 and CDR2 (germline): KGHSH, LQKENI. The CDR3 is 14 amino acids. The CDR3 DNA sequence: TGTGCCAGCTCACCACCCGGACAGCTCTACAAGCAGTACTTC. Its protein product is CASSPPGQLYKQYF.

CDR3 loop: CASSVGGDTYEQYF. The DNA for the CDR3 is TGTGCCAGCAGCGTAGGCGGGGATACCTACGAGCAGTACTTC. This chain links TRBV9 with TRBJ2-7; D is perhaps TRBD2 (6 bases). The CDR3 totals 14 residues. V gave up 0 bases and J gave up 2 bases, with 9 bases separating them. Germline assignment: CDR1 SGDLS and CDR2 YYNGEE. Drawing the rest from reference TRBV9 and TRBJ2-7, the complete variable domain is DSGVTQTPKHLITATGQRVTLRCSPRSGDLSVYWYQQSLDQGLQFLIQYYNGEERAKGNILERFSAQQFPDLHSELNLSSLELGDSALYFCASSVGGDTYEQYFGPGTRLTVT.